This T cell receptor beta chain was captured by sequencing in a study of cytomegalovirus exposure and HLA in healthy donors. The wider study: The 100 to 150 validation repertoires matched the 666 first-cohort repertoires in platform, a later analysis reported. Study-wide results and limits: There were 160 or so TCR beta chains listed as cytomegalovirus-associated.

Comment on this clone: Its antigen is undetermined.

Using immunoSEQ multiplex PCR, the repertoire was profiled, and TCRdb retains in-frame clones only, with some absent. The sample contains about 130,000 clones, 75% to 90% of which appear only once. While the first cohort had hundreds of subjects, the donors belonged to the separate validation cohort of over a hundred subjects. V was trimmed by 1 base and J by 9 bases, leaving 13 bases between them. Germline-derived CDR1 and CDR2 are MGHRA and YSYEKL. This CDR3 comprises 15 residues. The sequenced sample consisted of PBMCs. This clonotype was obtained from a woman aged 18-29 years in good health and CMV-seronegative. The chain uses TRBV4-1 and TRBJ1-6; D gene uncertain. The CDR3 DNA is TGCGCCAGCAGCCAAGGCCCCGGTTCAGGTTCACCCCTCCACTTT. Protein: CASSQGPGSGSPLHF.